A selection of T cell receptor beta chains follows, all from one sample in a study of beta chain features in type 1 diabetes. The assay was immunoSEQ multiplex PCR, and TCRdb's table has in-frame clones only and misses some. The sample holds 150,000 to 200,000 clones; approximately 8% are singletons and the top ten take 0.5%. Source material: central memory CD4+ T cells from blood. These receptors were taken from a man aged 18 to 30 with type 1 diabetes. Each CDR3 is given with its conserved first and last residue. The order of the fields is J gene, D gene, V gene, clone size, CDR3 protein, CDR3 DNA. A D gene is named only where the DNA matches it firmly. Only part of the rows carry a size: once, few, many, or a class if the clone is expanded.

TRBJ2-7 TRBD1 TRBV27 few CASSPDRGAYEQYF TGTGCCAGCAGTCCGGACAGGGGGGCCTACGAGCAGTACTTC
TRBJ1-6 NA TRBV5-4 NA CASTSGTRDSPLHF TGTGCCAGCACCTCCGGGACAAGGGATTCACCCCTCCACTTT
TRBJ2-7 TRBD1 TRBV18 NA CASSPQTGDEQYF TGTGCCAGCTCACCCCAGACAGGGGACGAGCAGTACTTC
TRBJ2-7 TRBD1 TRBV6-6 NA CASSDGQGRTWEQYF TGTGCCAGCAGCGACGGACAGGGTAGGACATGGGAGCAGTACTTC
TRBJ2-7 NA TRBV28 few CAKAGRLNGSYEQYF TGTGCCAAAGCAGGTCGACTAAATGGCTCCTACGAGCAGTACTTC
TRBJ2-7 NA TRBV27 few CASSAQGYYEQYF TGTGCCAGCAGTGCACAGGGATACTACGAGCAGTACTTC
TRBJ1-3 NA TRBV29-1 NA CSVAGVSGNTIYF TGCAGCGTTGCAGGGGTCTCTGGAAACACCATATATTTT
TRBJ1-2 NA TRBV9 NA CASSVDGGTNGYTF TGTGCCAGCAGCGTAGATGGGGGGACCAATGGCTACACCTTC
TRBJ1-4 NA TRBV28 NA CASRTLARVAASTNEKLFF TGTGCCAGCAGAACCCTAGCCCGGGTCGCGGCTTCAACTAATGAAAAACTGTTTTTT
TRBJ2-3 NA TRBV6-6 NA CASRQRDKPTDTQYF TGTGCCAGCAGACAAAGGGACAAGCCCACAGATACGCAGTATTTT
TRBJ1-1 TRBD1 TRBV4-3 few CASSQDPQGANTEAFF TGCGCCAGCAGCCAAGACCCGCAGGGGGCGAATACTGAAGCTTTCTTT
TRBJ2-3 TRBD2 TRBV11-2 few CASSLREETDTQYF TGTGCCAGCAGCCTCCGGGAGGAAACAGATACGCAGTATTTT
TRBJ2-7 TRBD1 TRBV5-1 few CASSLALLRDRGYEQYF TGCGCCAGCAGCTTGGCTCTTTTACGGGACAGGGGCTACGAGCAGTACTTC
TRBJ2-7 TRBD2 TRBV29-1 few CSVAGTSGIYEQYF TGCAGCGTCGCTGGGACTAGCGGGATTTACGAGCAGTACTTC
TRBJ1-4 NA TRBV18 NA CASSPGHQEKLFF TGTGCCAGCTCACCAGGACATCAAGAAAAACTGTTTTTT
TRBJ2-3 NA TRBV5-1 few CASSLAGDTDTQYF TGCGCCAGCAGCTTGGCGGGAGACACAGATACGCAGTATTTT
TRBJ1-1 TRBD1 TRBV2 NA CANRQGRGTEAFF TGTGCCAACCGACAGGGAAGAGGTACTGAAGCTTTCTTT
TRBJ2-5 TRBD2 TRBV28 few CASSQLGESGGTQYF TGTGCCAGCAGCCAACTCGGCGAGTCGGGGGGGACCCAGTACTTC
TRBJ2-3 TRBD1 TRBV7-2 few CASSTTGGYTDTQYF TGTGCCAGCAGCACCACAGGGGGATACACAGATACGCAGTATTTT
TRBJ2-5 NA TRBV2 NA CASSGGPRGETQYF TGTGCCAGCAGTGGGGGACCCCGGGGGGAGACCCAGTACTTC
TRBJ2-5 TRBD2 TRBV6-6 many CASMSGVVQYF TGTGCCAGCATGAGCGGGGTTGTCCAGTACTTC
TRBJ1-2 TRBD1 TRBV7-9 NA CASSLAGTGANYGYTF TGTGCCAGCAGCTTAGCCGGTACAGGGGCTAACTATGGCTACACCTTC
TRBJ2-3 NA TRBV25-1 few CASSEYEMVADTQYF TGTGCCAGCAGTGAATATGAGATGGTGGCAGATACGCAGTATTTT
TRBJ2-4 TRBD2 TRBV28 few CASSDSGSLAKNIQYF TGTGCCAGCAGCGATAGCGGGAGTCTTGCCAAAAACATTCAGTACTTC
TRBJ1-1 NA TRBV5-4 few CASSHANGDEAFF TGCGCCAGCAGCCACGCTAACGGGGATGAAGCTTTCTTT
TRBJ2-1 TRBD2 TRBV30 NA CAWSGTGTSGYNEQFF TGTGCCTGGAGTGGGACCGGGACTAGCGGGTACAATGAGCAGTTCTTC
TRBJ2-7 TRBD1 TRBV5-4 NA CASSGARTGNPSSYEQYF TGTGCCAGCAGCGGAGCACGGACAGGGAATCCCTCCTCCTACGAGCAGTACTTC
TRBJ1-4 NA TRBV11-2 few CASSWTVNNEKLFF TGTGCCAGCAGCTGGACAGTTAATAATGAAAAACTGTTTTTT
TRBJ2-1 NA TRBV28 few CASSPPGGSNNEQFF TGTGCCAGCAGCCCCCCTGGGGGCAGTAACAATGAGCAGTTCTTC
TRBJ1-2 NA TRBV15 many CATSSHRAYGYTF TGTGCCACCAGCAGCCACAGGGCCTATGGCTACACCTTC
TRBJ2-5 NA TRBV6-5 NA CASSAPRGLGETQYF TGTGCCAGCAGTGCGCCGCGGGGGCTCGGAGAGACCCAGTACTTC
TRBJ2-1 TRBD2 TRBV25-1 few CASSGLAETEQFF TGTGCCAGCAGTGGACTAGCGGAAACTGAGCAGTTCTTC
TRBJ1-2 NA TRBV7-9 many CASSLGQTTYGYTF TGTGCCAGCAGCTTAGGACAGACCACCTATGGCTACACCTTC
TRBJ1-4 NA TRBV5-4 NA CASSPDSRRREKLFF TGTGCCAGCAGCCCGGACAGCCGGCGGCGGGAAAAACTGTTTTTT
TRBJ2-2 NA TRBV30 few CAWSPQQGRSYTGELFF TGTGCCTGGAGCCCACAACAGGGACGGTCGTACACCGGGGAGCTGTTTTTT
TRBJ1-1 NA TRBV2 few CASKRVRNTEAFF TGTGCCAGCAAGAGGGTCCGGAACACTGAAGCTTTCTTT
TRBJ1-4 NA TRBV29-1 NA CSVQVGGREKLFF TGCAGCGTTCAGGTCGGGGGTCGTGAAAAACTGTTTTTT
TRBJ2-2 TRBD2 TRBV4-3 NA CASSQDIPRGGGHGTGELFF TGCGCCAGCAGCCAAGATATCCCCCGCGGGGGGGGTCATGGCACCGGGGAGCTGTTTTTT
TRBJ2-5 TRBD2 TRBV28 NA CASTRGLAGWGGETQYF TGTGCCAGCACCAGGGGACTAGCGGGGTGGGGTGGAGAGACCCAGTACTTC
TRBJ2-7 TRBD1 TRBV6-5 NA CASSLGQGRYEQYF TGTGCCAGCAGCCTAGGACAGGGGAGATACGAGCAGTACTTC
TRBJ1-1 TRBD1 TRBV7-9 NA CASSLQGVNTEAFF TGTGCCAGCAGCTTACAGGGGGTGAACACTGAAGCTTTCTTT
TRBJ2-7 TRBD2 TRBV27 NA CASSLSGLGIMEYF TGTGCCAGCAGTTTATCCGGACTAGGAATTATGGAGTACTTC
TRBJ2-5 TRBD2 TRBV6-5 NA CASRPLAEKETQYF TGTGCCAGCAGACCACTAGCGGAGAAAGAGACCCAGTACTTC
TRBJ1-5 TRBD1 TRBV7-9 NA CASSQDRNQPQHF TGCGCCAGCAGCCAGGACAGGAATCAGCCCCAGCATTTT
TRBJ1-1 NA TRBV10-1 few CASSSDKNTEAFF TGCGCCAGCAGTTCAGACAAGAACACTGAAGCTTTCTTT
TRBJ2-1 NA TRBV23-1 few CASSQSQGGEQFF TGCGCCAGCAGTCAATCGCAGGGCGGTGAGCAGTTCTTC
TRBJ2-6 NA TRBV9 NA CASSVGGGHDSGANVLTF TGTGCCAGCAGCGTAGGGGGGGGCCACGACTCTGGGGCCAACGTCCTGACTTTC
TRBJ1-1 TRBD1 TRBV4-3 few CASSLLGQLNTEAFF TGCGCCAGCAGCCTATTGGGACAGCTGAACACTGAAGCTTTCTTT
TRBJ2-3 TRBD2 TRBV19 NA CASSQLAGGRRFGTDTQYF TGTGCCAGTAGTCAACTAGCGGGGGGACGGAGATTCGGCACAGATACGCAGTATTTT
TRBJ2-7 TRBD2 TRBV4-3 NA CASSQVYGGGEQYF TGCGCCAGCAGCCAAGTGTACGGGGGGGGCGAGCAGTACTTC
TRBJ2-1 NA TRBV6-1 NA CASSVLANGNEQFF TGTGCCAGCAGTGTTCTGGCAAATGGCAATGAGCAGTTCTTC
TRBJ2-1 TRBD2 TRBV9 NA CASSLIAGSSYNEQFF TGTGCCAGCAGCTTGATAGCGGGAAGCTCCTACAATGAGCAGTTCTTC
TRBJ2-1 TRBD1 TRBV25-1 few CASTRGYNEQFF TGTGCCAGCACCAGGGGGTACAATGAGCAGTTCTTC
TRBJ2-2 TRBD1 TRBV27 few CASSLLSGQRTGELFF TGTGCCAGCAGTTTACTCTCGGGACAGCGCACCGGGGAGCTGTTTTTT